This record covers a single T cell receptor (beta chain). This specimen comes from a study of T cells in Graves' hyperthyroidism and ophthalmopathy. CDR1 is KGHSH, CDR2 LQKENI, per germline. Unmatched junction bases numbered 9, after V lost 1 base and J lost 5 bases. The CDR3 runs 17 residues. Researchers amplified the TCR beta CDR3 regions from RNA transcripts. A first-round RT-PCR of the TCR CDR3 used the HTBI primer set. TCRdb analysed the multiplex PCR reads with MiXCR anew, one entry per CDR3 protein. The data contain about 610,000 distinct CDR3 sequences, 16% of them singletons. This TCR was recovered from a woman in her thirties or forties with Graves' ophthalmopathy. The sample comprised blood. The chain carries TRBV18 and TRBJ2-1; TRBD1 aligns across 9 bases. The CDR3 coding sequence is TGTGCCAGCTCACCACTTCCTGGGACAGGGCTAAACAATGAGCAGTTCTTC. Translating gives CASSPLPGTGLNNEQFF. Full variable domain (missing parts from reference TRBV18 and TRBJ2-1): NAGVMQNPRHLVRRRGQEARLRCSPMKGHSHVYWYRQLPEEGLKFMVYLQKENIIDESGMPKERFSAEFPKEGPSILRIQQVVRGDSAAYFCASSPLPGTGLNNEQFFGPGTRLTVL.